This T cell receptor (beta chain) was captured in a study of T cells in women clearing cervical HPV infection. immunoSEQ multiplex PCR used an average of around 1,100 ng genomic DNA. Here immunoSEQ multiplex PCR was the method, and the copy in TCRdb shows in-frame clones only, minus some. This sample's table has tens of thousands of clones. Each participant carried one incident cervical HPV16 infection only. Dot-blot hybridization genotyped cervical HPV amplified with MY09/MY11 PCR. Points from the study as a whole: Repertoire richness, not evenness, was significantly elevated in CIN3+ cases versus controls.

Note on this clone: Antigen: not known. The CDR3 end lies 3 residues beyond the end of the read and is filled in from the germline J gene.

Germline V lookup: CDR1 ENHRY, CDR2 SYGVKD. CDR3 length: 19 residues. J gave up 6 bases and V 6 bases, and 22 bases lay outside the gene matches. V is TRBV10-3 and J is TRBJ2-2; TRBD1 matches 7 bases. The source of this sequence is a woman between 18 and 70 years old with a cervical HPV16 infection that either progressed to CIN3+ or cleared (not recorded which). The sample taken for sequencing was blood buffy coat. The CDR3 here is CAISHFDRAGRMIPGELFF. CDR3 DNA, as far as it was read: TGTGCCATCAGCCACTTCGACAGGGCAGGGAGAATGATACCCGGGGAG.